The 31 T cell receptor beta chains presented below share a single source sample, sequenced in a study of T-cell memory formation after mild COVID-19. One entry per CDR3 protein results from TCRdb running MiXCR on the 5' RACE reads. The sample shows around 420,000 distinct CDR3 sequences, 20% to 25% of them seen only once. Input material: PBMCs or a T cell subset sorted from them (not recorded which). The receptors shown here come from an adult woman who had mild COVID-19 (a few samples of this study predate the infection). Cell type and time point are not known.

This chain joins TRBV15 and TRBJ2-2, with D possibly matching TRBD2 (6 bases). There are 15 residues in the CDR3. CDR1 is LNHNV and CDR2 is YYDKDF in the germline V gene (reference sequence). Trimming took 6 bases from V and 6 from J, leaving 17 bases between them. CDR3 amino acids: CATRHGMAGSGELFF. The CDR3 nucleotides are TGTGCCACCAGGCATGGTATGGCGGGATCCGGGGAGCTGTTTTTT.

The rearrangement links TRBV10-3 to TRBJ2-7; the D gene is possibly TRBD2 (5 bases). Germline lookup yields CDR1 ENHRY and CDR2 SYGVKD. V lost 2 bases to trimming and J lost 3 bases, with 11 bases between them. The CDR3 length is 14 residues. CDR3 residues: CAISEPTRVYEQYF. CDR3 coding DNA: TGTGCCATCAGTGAGCCTACTAGGGTCTACGAGCAGTACTTC.

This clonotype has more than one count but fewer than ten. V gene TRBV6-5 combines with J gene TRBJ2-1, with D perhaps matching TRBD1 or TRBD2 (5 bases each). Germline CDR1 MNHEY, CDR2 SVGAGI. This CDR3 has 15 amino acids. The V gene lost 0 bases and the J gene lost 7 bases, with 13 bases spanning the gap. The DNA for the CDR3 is TGTGCCAGCAGTTACTCTGGGGGAGCAGTAAATGAGCAGTTCTTC. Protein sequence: CASSYSGGAVNEQFF.

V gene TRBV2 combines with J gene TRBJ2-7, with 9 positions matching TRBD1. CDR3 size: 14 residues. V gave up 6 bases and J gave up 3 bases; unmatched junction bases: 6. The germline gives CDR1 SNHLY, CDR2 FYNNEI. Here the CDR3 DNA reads TGTGCCAGCAGATTGGCGACAGGGGGCTACGAGCAGTACTTC. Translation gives CASRLATGGYEQYF.

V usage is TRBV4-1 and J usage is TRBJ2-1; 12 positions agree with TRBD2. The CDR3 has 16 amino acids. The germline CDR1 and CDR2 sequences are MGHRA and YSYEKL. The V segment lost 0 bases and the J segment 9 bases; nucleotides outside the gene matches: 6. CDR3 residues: CASSQDLAGGHGEQFF. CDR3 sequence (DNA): TGCGCCAGCAGCCAAGACCTAGCGGGGGGGCATGGTGAGCAGTTCTTC.

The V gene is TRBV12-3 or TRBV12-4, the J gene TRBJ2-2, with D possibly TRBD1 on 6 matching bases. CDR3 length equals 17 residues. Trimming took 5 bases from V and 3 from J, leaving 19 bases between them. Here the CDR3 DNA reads TGTGCCAGCAGTGCTCCCCGGGACACTTCGTACACCGGGGAGCTGTTTTTT. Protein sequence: CASSAPRDTSYTGELFF.

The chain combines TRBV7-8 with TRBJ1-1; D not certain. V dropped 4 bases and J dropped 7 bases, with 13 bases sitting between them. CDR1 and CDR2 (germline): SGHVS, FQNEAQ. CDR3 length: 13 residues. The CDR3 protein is CASSSPESGEAFF. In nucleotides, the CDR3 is TGTGCCAGCAGCTCCCCGGAATCTGGTGAAGCTTTCTTT.

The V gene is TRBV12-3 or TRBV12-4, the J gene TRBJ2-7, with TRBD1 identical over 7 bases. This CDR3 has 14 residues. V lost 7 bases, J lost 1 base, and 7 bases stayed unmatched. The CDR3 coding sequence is TGTGCCAGCAACCCTACAGGGGTTTCCTACGAGCAGTACTTC. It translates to CASNPTGVSYEQYF.

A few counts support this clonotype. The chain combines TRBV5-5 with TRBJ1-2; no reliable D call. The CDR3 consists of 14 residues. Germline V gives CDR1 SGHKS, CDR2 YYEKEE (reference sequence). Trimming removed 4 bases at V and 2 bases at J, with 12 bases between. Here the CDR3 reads CASSPEGRNYGYTF. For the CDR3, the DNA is TGTGCCAGCAGCCCCGAGGGCCGGAACTATGGCTACACCTTC.

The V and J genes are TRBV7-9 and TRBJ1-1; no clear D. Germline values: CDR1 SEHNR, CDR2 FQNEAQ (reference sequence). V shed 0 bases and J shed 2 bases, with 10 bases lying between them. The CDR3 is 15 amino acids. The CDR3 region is CASSLASAANTEAFF. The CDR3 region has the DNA TGTGCCAGCAGCTTAGCGTCGGCAGCAAACACTGAAGCTTTCTTT.

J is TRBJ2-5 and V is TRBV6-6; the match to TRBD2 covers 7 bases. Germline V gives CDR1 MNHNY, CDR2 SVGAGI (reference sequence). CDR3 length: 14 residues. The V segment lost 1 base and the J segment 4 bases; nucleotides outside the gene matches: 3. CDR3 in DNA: TGTGCCAGCAGTTACTTGGGGGGGGTAGAGACCCAGTACTTC. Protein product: CASSYLGGVETQYF.

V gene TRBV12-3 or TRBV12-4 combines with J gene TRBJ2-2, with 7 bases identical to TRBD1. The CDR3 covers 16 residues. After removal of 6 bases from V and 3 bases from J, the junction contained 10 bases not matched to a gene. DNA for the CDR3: TGTGCCAGCAGCCAGGGGGTTACGGGTTACACCGGGGAGCTGTTTTTT. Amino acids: CASSQGVTGYTGELFF.

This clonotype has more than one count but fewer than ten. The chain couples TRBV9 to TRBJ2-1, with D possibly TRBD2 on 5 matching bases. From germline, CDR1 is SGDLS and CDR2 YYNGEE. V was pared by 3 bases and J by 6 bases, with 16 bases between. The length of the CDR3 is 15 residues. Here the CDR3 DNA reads TGTGCCAGCAGCGCCAGACTATACACAGCCAATGAGCAGTTCTTC. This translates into CASSARLYTANEQFF.

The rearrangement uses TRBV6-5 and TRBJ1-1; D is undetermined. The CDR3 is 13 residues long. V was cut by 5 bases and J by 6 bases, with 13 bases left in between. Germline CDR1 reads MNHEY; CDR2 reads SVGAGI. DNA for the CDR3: TGTGCCAGCAGTCCCTTAAGGGCTGCTGAAGCTTTCTTT. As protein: CASSPLRAAEAFF.

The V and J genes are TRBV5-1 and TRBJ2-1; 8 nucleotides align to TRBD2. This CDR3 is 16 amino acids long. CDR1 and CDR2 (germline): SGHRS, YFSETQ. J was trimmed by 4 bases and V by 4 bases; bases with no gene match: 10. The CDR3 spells CASSSLGGGEYNEQFF. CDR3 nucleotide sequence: TGCGCCAGCAGCAGTCTCGGGGGGGGCGAATACAATGAGCAGTTCTTC.

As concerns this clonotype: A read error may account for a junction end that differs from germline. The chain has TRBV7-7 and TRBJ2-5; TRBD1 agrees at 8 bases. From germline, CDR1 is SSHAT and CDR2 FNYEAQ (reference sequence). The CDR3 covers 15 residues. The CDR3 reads CASSAGQGLIETQYF. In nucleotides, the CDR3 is TGTGCTAGCAGCGCCGGACAGGGTCTAATTGAGACCCAGTACTTC.

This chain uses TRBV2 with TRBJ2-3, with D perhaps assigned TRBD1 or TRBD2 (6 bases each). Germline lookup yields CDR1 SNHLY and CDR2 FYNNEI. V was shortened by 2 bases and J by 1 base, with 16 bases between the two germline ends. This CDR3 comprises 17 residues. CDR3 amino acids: CASSEYRGALRTDTQYF. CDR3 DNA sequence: TGTGCCAGCAGTGAATATAGGGGGGCCCTCCGCACAGATACGCAGTATTTT. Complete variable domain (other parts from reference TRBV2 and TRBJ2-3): EPEVTQTPSHQVTQMGQEVILRCVPISNHLYFYWYRQILGQKVEFLVSFYNNEISEKSEIFDDQFSVERPDGSNFTLKIRSTKLEDSAMYFCASSEYRGALRTDTQYFGPGTRLTVL.

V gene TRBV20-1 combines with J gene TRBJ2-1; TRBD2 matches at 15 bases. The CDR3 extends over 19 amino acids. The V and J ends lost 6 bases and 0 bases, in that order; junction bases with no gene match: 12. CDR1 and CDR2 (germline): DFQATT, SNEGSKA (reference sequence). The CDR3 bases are TGCAGTGCGCGGACACCGGGACTAGCGGGAGGTCGCTCCTACAATGAGCAGTTCTTC. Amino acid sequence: CSARTPGLAGGRSYNEQFF.

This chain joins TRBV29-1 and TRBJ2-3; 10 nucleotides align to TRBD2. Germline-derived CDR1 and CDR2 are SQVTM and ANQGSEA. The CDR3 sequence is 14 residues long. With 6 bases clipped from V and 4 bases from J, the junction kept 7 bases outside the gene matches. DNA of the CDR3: TGCAGCGTGATAGCGGGAGGTGCGGCAGATACGCAGTATTTT. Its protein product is CSVIAGGAADTQYF.

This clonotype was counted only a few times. The CDR3 is CASSQETFLGSPLHF. DNA of the CDR3: TGTGCCAGCAGCCAAGAAACATTTCTGGGATCACCCCTCCACTTT. The J gene is TRBJ1-6, the V gene TRBV3-1; D unclear. This CDR3 is 15 amino acids long. Deletions cut 0 bases from V and 10 bases from J, with 13 bases between. From germline, CDR1 is LGHDT and CDR2 YNNKEL (reference sequence).

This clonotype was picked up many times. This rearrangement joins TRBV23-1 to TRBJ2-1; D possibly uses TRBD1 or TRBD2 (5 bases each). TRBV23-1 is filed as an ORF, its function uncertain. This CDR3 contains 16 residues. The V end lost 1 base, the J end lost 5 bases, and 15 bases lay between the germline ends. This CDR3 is CASSQYGTEMDNEQFF. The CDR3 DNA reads TGCGCCAGCAGTCAATACGGGACCGAAATGGACAATGAGCAGTTCTTC.

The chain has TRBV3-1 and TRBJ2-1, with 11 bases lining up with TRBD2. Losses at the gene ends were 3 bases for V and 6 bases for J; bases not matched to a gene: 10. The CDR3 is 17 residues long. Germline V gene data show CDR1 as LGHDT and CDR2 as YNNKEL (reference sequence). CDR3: CASSQPLLAGAGNEQFF. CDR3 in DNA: TGTGCCAGCAGCCAGCCCCTACTAGCGGGGGCAGGCAATGAGCAGTTCTTC.

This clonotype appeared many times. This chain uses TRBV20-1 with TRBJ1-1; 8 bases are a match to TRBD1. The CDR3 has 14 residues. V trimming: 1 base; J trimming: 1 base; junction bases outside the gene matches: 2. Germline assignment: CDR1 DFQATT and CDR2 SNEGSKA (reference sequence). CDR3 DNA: TGCAGTGCTAGAGGGGGGACAGGGAACACTGAAGCTTTCTTT. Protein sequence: CSARGGTGNTEAFF.

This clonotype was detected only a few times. The CDR3 spells CASSLEAGGNTEAFF. The CDR3 region has the DNA TGTGCCAGCAGCCTCGAGGCGGGGGGGAACACTGAAGCTTTCTTT. The V call is TRBV7-3, the J call TRBJ1-1; a weak D match, TRBD1 (5 bases). Germline CDR1 is SGHTA and CDR2 is FQGTGA. Trimming took off 5 bases at V and 1 base at J, with 14 bases between the two ends. This CDR3 has 15 residues.

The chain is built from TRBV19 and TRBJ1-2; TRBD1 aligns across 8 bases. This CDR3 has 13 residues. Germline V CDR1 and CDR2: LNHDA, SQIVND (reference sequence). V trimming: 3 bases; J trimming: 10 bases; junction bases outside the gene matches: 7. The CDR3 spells CASSMRTGLYYTF. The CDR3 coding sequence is TGTGCCAGTAGTATGAGGACAGGGCTCTACTACACCTTC.

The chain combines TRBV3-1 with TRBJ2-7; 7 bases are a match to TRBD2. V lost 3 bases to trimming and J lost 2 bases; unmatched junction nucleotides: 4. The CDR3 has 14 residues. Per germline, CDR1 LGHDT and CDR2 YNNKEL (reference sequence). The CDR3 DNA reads TGTGCCAGCAGCCAGTCCAGCGGGGCCTACGAGCAGTACTTC. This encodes CASSQSSGAYEQYF.

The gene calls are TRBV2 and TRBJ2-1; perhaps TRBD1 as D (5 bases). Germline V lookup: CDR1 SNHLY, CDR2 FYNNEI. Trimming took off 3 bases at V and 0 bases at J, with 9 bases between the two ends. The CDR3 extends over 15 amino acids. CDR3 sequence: CASSEDTFSYNEQFF. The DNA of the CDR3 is TGTGCCAGCAGTGAGGACACTTTCTCCTACAATGAGCAGTTCTTC.

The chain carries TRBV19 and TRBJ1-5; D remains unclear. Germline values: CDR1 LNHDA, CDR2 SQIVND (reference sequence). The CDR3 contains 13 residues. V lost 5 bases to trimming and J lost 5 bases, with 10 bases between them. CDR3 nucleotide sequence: TGTGCCAGTAGTGTGGGGAGCCATCAGCCCCAGCATTTT. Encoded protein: CASSVGSHQPQHF.

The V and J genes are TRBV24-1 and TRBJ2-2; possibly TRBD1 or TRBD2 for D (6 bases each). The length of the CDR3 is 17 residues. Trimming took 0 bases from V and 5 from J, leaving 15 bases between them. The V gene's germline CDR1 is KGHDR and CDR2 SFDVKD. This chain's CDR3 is CATSDLSSRGRTGELFF. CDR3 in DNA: TGTGCCACCAGTGATTTGTCAAGCCGGGGGCGGACCGGGGAGCTGTTTTTT.

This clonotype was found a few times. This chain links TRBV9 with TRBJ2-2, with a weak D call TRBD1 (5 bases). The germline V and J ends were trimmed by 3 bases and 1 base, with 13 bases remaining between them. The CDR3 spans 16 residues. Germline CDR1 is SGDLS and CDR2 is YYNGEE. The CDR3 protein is CASSAQGSGNTGELFF. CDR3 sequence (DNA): TGTGCCAGCAGCGCTCAGGGCTCGGGGAACACCGGGGAGCTGTTTTTT.

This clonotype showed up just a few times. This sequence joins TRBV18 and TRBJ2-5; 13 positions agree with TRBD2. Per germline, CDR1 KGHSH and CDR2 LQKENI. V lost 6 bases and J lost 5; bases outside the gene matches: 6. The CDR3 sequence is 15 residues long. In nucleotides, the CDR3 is TGTGCCAGCTCCCAAGGACTAGCGGGGGATGAGACCCAGTACTTC. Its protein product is CASSQGLAGDETQYF.